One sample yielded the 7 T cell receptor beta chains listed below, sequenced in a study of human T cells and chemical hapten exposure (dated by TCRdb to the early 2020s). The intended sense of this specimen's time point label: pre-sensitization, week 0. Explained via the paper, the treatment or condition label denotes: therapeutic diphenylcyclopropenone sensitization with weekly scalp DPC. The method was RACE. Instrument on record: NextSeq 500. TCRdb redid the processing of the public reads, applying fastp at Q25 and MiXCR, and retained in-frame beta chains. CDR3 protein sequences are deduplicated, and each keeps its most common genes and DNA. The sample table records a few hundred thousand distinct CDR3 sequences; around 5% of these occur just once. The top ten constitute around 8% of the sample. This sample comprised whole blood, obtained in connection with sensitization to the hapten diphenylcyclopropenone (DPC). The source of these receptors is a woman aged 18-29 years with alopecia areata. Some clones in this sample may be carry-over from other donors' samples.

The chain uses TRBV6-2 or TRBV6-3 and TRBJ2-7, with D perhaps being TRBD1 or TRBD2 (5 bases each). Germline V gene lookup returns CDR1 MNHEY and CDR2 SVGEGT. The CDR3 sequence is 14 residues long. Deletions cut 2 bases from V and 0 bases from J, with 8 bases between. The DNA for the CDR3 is TGTGCCAGCAGTTACGTGGGGGACTCCTACGAGCAGTACTTC. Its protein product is CASSYVGDSYEQYF.

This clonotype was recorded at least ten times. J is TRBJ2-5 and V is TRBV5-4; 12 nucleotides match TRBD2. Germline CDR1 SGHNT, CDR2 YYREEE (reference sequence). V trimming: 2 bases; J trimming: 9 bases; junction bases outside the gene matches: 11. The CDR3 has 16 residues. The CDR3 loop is CASSFVTSGGLTPQYF. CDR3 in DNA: TGTGCCAGCAGCTTCGTGACTAGCGGGGGCCTTACTCCCCAGTACTTC.

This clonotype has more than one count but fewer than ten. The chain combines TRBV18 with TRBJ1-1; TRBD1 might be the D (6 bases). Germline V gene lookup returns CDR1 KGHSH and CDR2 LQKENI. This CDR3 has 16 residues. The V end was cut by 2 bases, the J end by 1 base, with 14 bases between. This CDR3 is CASSPTRTEENTEAFF. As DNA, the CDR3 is TGTGCCAGCTCACCAACCCGGACAGAAGAGAACACTGAAGCTTTCTTT.

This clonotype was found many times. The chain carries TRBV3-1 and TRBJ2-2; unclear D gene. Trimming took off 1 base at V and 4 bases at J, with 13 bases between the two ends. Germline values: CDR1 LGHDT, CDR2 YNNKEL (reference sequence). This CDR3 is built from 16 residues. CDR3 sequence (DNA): TGTGCCAGCAGCCAAGTATCGGGTCTCAGCACCGGGGAGCTGTTTTTT. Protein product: CASSQVSGLSTGELFF.

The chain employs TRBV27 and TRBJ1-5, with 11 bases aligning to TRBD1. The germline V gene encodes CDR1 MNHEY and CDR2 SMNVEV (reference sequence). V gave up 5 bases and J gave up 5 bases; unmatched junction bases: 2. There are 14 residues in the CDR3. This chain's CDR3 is CASSGQGAYQPQHF. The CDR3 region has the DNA TGTGCCAGCAGTGGACAGGGGGCATATCAGCCCCAGCATTTT.

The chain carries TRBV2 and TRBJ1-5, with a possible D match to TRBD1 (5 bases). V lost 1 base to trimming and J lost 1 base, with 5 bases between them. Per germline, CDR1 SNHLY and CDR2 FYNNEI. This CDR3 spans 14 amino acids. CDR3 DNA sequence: TGTGCCAGCAGTGAAGACAGGAGCAATCAGCCCCAGCATTTT. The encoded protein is CASSEDRSNQPQHF.

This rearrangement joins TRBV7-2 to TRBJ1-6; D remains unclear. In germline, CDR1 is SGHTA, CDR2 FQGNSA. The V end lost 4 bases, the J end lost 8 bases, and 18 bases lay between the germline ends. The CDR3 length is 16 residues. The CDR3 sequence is CASSSPYRGYHSPLHF. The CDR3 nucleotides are TGTGCCAGCAGCTCCCCATACCGGGGTTATCATTCACCCCTCCACTTT.